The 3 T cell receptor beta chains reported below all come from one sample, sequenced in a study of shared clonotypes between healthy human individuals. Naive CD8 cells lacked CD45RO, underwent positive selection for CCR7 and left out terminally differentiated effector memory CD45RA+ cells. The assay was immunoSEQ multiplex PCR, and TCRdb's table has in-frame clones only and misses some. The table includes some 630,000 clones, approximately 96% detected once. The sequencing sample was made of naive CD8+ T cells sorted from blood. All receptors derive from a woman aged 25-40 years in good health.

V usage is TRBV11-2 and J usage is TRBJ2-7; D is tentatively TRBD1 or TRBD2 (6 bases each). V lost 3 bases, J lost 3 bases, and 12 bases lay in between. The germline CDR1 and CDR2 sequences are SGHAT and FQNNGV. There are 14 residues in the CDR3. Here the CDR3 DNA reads TGTGCCAGCAGCTTTACGGAGGGGGGCTACGAGCAGTACTTC. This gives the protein CASSFTEGGYEQYF.

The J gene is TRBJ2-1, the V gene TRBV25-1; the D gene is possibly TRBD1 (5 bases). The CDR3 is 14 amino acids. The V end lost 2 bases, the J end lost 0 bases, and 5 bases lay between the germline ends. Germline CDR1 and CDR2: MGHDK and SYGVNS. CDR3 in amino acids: CASSERGSYNEQFF. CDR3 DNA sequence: TGTGCCAGCAGTGAAAGGGGCTCCTACAATGAGCAGTTCTTC.

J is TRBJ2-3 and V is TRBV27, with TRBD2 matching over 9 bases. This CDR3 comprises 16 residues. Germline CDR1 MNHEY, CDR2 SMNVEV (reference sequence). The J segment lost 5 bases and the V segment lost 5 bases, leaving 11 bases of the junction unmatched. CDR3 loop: CASSPSLASGIDTQYF. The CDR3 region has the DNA TGTGCCAGCAGTCCCTCCTTAGCTAGCGGGATAGATACGCAGTATTTT.